The 13 T cell receptor beta chains listed next were all sequenced from one sample in a study of blood T cell repertoires in COVID-19. Libraries were prepared by immunoSEQ multiplex PCR; TCRdb keeps only in-frame clonotypes and omits some of them. The sample includes around 190,000 clones, roughly three quarters of them seen just once. The material sequenced was PBMCs or T cells enriched from blood (not recorded which). Receptors originate from a woman between 45 and 60 years old with acute COVID-19.

There are many counts of this clone. The chain couples TRBV19 to TRBJ1-1; D may be TRBD1 (6 bases). Per the germline V gene, CDR1 is LNHDA and CDR2 is SQIVND (reference sequence). V gave up 4 bases and J gave up 7 bases, with 16 bases separating them. The CDR3 is 14 residues long. In DNA form, the CDR3 reads TGTGCCAGTAGTAATGACAGGCTGAGAGGTGAAGCTTTCTTT. Protein product: CASSNDRLRGEAFF.

The rearrangement links TRBV6-5 to TRBJ1-2; 9 bases map to TRBD1. This CDR3 region has 15 residues. With V trimmed by 5 bases and J by 8 bases, 12 bases remained unmatched. Per germline, CDR1 MNHEY and CDR2 SVGAGI. This CDR3 reads CASSRAGQGKGGYTF. The CDR3 bases are TGTGCCAGCAGTCGAGCCGGACAGGGGAAGGGAGGCTACACCTTC.

This sequence joins TRBV28 and TRBJ1-2; maybe TRBD1 (5 bases). Germline V CDR1 and CDR2: MDHEN, SYDVKM. Trimming stripped 7 bases from V and 2 bases from J, with 8 bases between. The CDR3 loop spans 12 amino acids. The CDR3 bases are TGTGCCAGCACGTGGGGCAACTATGGCTACACCTTC. Translation: CASTWGNYGYTF.

The V gene is TRBV4-2, the J gene TRBJ2-5; D is perhaps TRBD2 (7 bases). Germline CDR1 LGHNA, CDR2 YNFKEQ. Trimming removed 2 bases from V and 3 bases from J, with 13 bases in between. This CDR3 is built from 15 residues. The CDR3 DNA sequence: TGTGCCAGCAGCCAAACCCTAGGGGGGGAAGAGACCCAGTACTTC. Its protein product is CASSQTLGGEETQYF.

V usage is TRBV19 and J usage is TRBJ1-3; 8 bases agree with TRBD1. J gave up 7 bases and V 5 bases, and 7 bases lay outside the gene matches. The CDR3 has 14 amino acids. CDR1 is LNHDA and CDR2 is SQIVND in the germline V gene (reference sequence). CDR3 region: CASSPSGQVNTIYF. CDR3 bases: TGTGCCAGTAGTCCCTCGGGACAGGTGAACACCATATATTTT.

This clone was found once. V gene TRBV6-5 combines with J gene TRBJ2-5; TRBD1 aligns across 8 bases. This CDR3 region has 14 residues. Germline V gene data show CDR1 as MNHEY and CDR2 as SVGAGI. Losses at the gene ends were 7 bases for V and 3 bases for J; bases not matched to a gene: 7. The CDR3 nucleotides are TGTGCCAGCATAGGACAGGGAGGTAAAGAGACCCAGTACTTC. Its translation: CASIGQGGKETQYF.

The J gene is TRBJ1-2, the V gene TRBV20-1, with 9 bases identical to TRBD1. The germline V gene has CDR1 DFQATT and CDR2 SNEGSKA (reference sequence). V shed 3 bases and J 4 bases; nucleotides not matched to a gene: 9. The CDR3 is 15 residues long. CDR3 coding DNA: TGCAGTGCTAGTATGAGAGGACAGGGGAGCTATGGCTACACCTTC. It encodes CSASMRGQGSYGYTF.

The V gene is TRBV6-6, the J gene TRBJ1-5; 8 bases are a match to TRBD1. Germline CDR1 MNHNY, CDR2 SVGAGI (reference sequence). Trimming at V came to 6 bases and at J to 0 bases, leaving 4 bases not matched to a gene. This CDR3 region has 15 residues. This CDR3 reads CASRGQDDSNQPQHF. CDR3 nucleotide sequence: TGTGCCAGCAGGGGACAGGATGATAGCAATCAGCCCCAGCATTTT.

The table lists this clone with a few counts. The rearrangement joins TRBV2 to TRBJ1-5; D is perhaps TRBD1 (6 bases). V lost 6 bases and J 4 bases, leaving 13 bases between the germline ends. Germline V gene data show CDR1 as SNHLY and CDR2 as FYNNEI. The CDR3 contains 14 residues. DNA of the CDR3: TGTGCCAGCAGCCAACAGGGAGAAAATCAGCCCCAGCATTTT. This sequence encodes CASSQQGENQPQHF.

The chain has TRBV7-8 and TRBJ1-5, with D perhaps matching TRBD1 (5 bases). There are 15 residues in the CDR3. Per germline, CDR1 SGHVS and CDR2 FQNEAQ. V lost 5 bases and J 5 bases, leaving 16 bases between the germline ends. As DNA, the CDR3 is TGTGCCAGCAGCGCCGCAGGGAATCAGCATCAGCCCCAGCATTTT. Encoded protein: CASSAAGNQHQPQHF.

V is TRBV28 and J is TRBJ1-5; D may be TRBD1 (6 bases). Germline values: CDR1 MDHEN, CDR2 SYDVKM. Trimming shortened V by 7 bases and J by 1 base, and 11 bases separated the two germline ends. The CDR3 is made up of 14 amino acids. The CDR3 loop reads CASTPGTSNQPQHF. Here the CDR3 DNA reads TGTGCCAGCACCCCCGGGACAAGCAATCAGCCCCAGCATTTT. The whole variable domain, remainder taken from reference TRBV28 and TRBJ1-5, is DVKVTQSSRYLVKRTGEKVFLECVQDMDHENMFWYRQDPGLGLRLIYFSYDVKMKEKGDIPEGYSVSREKKERFSLILESASTNQTSMYLCASTPGTSNQPQHFGDGTRLSIL.

The genes are TRBV7-9 and TRBJ2-5, with no clear D. CDR1 and CDR2 from the germline V gene are SEHNR and FQNEAQ (reference sequence). Trimming shortened V by 2 bases and J by 5 bases, and 12 bases separated the two germline ends. The CDR3 has 14 residues. The CDR3 is CASSLSPRRETQYF. CDR3 bases: TGTGCCAGCAGCTTAAGTCCCCGGCGGGAGACCCAGTACTTC.

V is TRBV7-9 and J is TRBJ2-2; 7 bases fit TRBD1. Per germline, CDR1 SEHNR and CDR2 FQNEAQ (reference sequence). V lost 2 bases to trimming and J lost 0 bases; unmatched junction nucleotides: 6. This CDR3 is built from 17 residues. CDR3 coding DNA: TGTGCCAGCAGCTTAAAGGCCGACAGGGCGAACACCGGGGAGCTGTTTTTT. This translates into CASSLKADRANTGELFF.